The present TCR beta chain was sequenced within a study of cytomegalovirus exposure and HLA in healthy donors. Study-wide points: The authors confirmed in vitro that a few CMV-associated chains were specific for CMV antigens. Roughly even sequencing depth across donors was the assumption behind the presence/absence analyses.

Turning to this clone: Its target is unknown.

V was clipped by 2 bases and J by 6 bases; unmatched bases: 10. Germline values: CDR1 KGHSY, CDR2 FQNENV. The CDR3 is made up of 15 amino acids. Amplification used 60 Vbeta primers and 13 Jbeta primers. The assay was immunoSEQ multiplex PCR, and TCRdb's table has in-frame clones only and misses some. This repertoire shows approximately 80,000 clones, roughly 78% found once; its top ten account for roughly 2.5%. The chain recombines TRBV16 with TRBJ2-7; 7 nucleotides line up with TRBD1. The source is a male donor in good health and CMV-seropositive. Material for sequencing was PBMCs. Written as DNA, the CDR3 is TGTGCCAGCAGCCAAGGGACAGTGGCTATGAGCGAGCAGTACTTC. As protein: CASSQGTVAMSEQYF.